The 5 T cell receptor beta chains presented below share a single source sample, sequenced in a study of T cells in Graves' hyperthyroidism and ophthalmopathy (dated by TCRdb to about 2019). Library method: multiplex PCR. This sample was sequenced with an Illumina HiSeq 2000. Amplification of TCR beta CDR3 regions was carried out from RNA transcripts. For the first round of RT-PCR on the TCR CDR3, the HTBI primer set was used together with the Qiagen OneStep RT-PCR kit. TCRdb handled the public reads itself, with Q25 trimming in fastp and clone calling in MiXCR, and kept productive beta chains. Records with the same CDR3 protein are collapsed into one entry carrying the most frequent genes and DNA. This sample lists under 350,000 distinct CDR3 sequences; roughly a fifth were detected once. 50% of the sample comes from the top ten. Sequencing was carried out using blood. The receptors were gathered from a woman aged 45-60 years with Graves' hyperthyroidism.

This clonotype appeared many times. The V and J genes are TRBV11-2 and TRBJ2-2; TRBD1 might be the D (6 bases). Trimming cost V 0 bases and J 5 bases, with 13 bases left between them. CDR3 length: 16 amino acids. The germline CDR1 and CDR2 sequences are SGHAT and FQNNGV. The CDR3 nucleotides read TGTGCCAGCAGCTTAGAAGCCCTAGGGGGAACCGGGGAGCTGTTTTTT. This codes for CASSLEALGGTGELFF.

This clonotype was detected ten times or more. J is TRBJ1-5 and V is TRBV10-2; D not certain. CDR3 size: 14 residues. Looked up from germline, CDR1 is WSHSY and CDR2 is SAAADI. V lost 5 bases and J 2 bases, leaving 10 bases between the germline ends. Written as DNA, the CDR3 is TGCGCCAGCAGTAGGACCCAAGGCAATCAGCCCCAGCATTTT. This sequence encodes CASSRTQGNQPQHF.

The chain has TRBV7-3 and TRBJ2-1; D may be TRBD1 (5 bases). Germline V gene sequence: CDR1 SGHTA, CDR2 FQGTGA. The germline V and J ends were trimmed by 3 bases and 7 bases, with 16 bases remaining between them. The CDR3 is 15 amino acids. CDR3 in DNA: TGTGCCAGCAGCTTGGGCCTAGGGGATACTAATGAGCAGTTCTTC. Protein: CASSLGLGDTNEQFF.

This clonotype was recorded many times. This rearrangement joins TRBV27 to TRBJ2-7; maybe TRBD1 (5 bases). This CDR3 has 14 amino acids. The V and J ends lost 1 base and 4 bases respectively, with 11 bases between them. Germline CDR1 MNHEY, CDR2 SMNVEV (reference sequence). This CDR3 reads CASSLYQGTYEQYF. CDR3 sequence (DNA): TGTGCCAGCAGTTTATACCAGGGTACTTACGAGCAGTACTTC.

Ten or more counts support this clonotype. CDR3 bases: TGTGCCAGCAGTTTAGACAGGCTCTCACCCCTCCACTTT. Translated, it gives CASSLDRLSPLHF. V usage is TRBV12-3 or TRBV12-4 and J usage is TRBJ1-6, with D possibly being TRBD1 (5 bases). Trimming cost V 1 base and J 10 bases, with 8 bases left between them. This CDR3 is built from 13 residues.